This T cell receptor (beta chain) was sequenced in a study of shared T cell receptors in the human thymus. This CDR3 contains 18 residues. CDR1 LNHNV and CDR2 YYDKDF come from the germline V gene (reference sequence). Trimming at V came to 4 bases and at J to 5 bases, leaving 11 bases not matched to a gene. Produced via immunoSEQ multiplex PCR; TCRdb's table is partial and in-frame only. The profile shows more than 550,000 clones, 80% to 90% of them singletons. These data were also reused for a study on human thymus T cells. This second report adds: In thymic and blood repertoires alike, V and J usage looked biased.

This receptor was obtained from a boy in the first two years of life with a congenital heart defect. The sequenced sample consisted of thymocytes. V and J are TRBV15 and TRBJ1-6; TRBD1 matches at 10 bases. DNA for the CDR3: TGTGCCACCAGCACACCGCTTGACAGGGGGCAGGATAATTCACCCCTCCACTTT. Encoded protein: CATSTPLDRGQDNSPLHF. Combining the CDR3 with reference TRBV15 and TRBJ1-6 gives the whole variable domain DAMVIQNPRYQVTQFGKPVTLSCSQTLNHNVMYWYQQKSSQAPKLLFHYYDKDFNNEADTPDNFQSRRPNTSFCFLDIRSPGLGDTAMYLCATSTPLDRGQDNSPLHFGNGTRLTVT.